What follows describes a single T cell receptor (beta chain). One entry per CDR3 protein results from TCRdb running MiXCR on the 5' RACE reads. This sample has tens of thousands of distinct CDR3 sequences; about 10% occur once, and the top ten carry 6.6%. Time point described: longitudinal time-point 1 (baseline). Where libraries were unsorted, they were derived from 2 million PBMCs stored at -80 degrees C. The CDR3 is made up of 13 amino acids. Germline CDR1 and CDR2: DFQATT and SNEGSKA (reference sequence). V trimming: 7 bases; J trimming: 1 base; junction bases outside the gene matches: 6. This sample is part of a study of neurological immune-mediated disorders.

This TCR was sampled from a male donor with HTLV-1-associated myelopathy (HAM/TSP). Sequenced input: PBMCs. The chain employs TRBV20-1 and TRBJ1-1; 7 bases agree with TRBD1. This CDR3 reads CSVVDRENTEAFF. The CDR3 DNA reads as TGCAGTGTCGTTGACAGGGAGAACACTGAAGCTTTCTTT.